The rows below give T cell receptor beta chains drawn from one sample of a study of breast tumors, draining lymph nodes, adjacent tissues. Via MiXCR, TCRdb re-called the multiplex PCR reads, giving one row per CDR3 protein. The top ten hold around 4.5% of the sample, which has fewer than 200,000 distinct CDR3 sequences, 25% to 40% seen once. The specimen sequenced was axillary lymph node tissue. These receptors all come from a female donor with breast cancer. Some clones in this sample may be carry-over from other donors' samples. CDR3s leave out the opening cysteine and the closing phenylalanine or tryptophan.

TRBV12-5 ASGLGQGVETQY
TRBV15 ATSSGGVASGGAGVETQY
TRBV9 ASSVGAGGNSPLH
TRBV29-1 SVEEGVALLKSQY
TRBV2 ASRILGDEQY
TRBV2 ASSEQRGAGNTIY
TRBV16 ASSADPGTSNYGYT
TRBV19 ASSLHSGTGGEKLF
TRBV20-1 SARARNGGYT
TRBV24-1 ATQDGTAYNEQY
TRBV7-2 ASSLGPTGGGPEAF
TRBV3-1 ASSQERLAGYTDTQY
TRBV7-9 ASSLPGGWNYGYT
TRBV13 ASSLGGGRRNEKLF
TRBV27 ASSLYTSAYYNEQF
TRBV6-2/TRBV6-3 ASSHSRGGPSYEQY
TRBV6-1 ASSEGVRTGPYEQY
TRBV7-2 ASSPEGNSQFSSYNEQF
TRBV9 ASSSVAVSASYEQY
TRBV5-6 ASSQRGPRERY
TRBV20-1 SARPNEGPALGYT
TRBV20-1 SAGAGVGYNEQY
TRBV11-2 ASSETSGGEETQY
TRBV13 ASSLAGAASYEQY
TRBV19 ASKGGGQYTDTQY
TRBV4-3 ASSLERGSPEAF
TRBV6-2/TRBV6-3 ASRRDPDTQY
TRBV20-1 SAPPRESGTYEQY
TRBV19 ASSIRDSTYNEQF
TRBV19 ASTKAGVADTQY
TRBV12-3/TRBV12-4 ASSPPTREQF
TRBV4-2 ASSQDQGTGANVLT
TRBV20-1 SAQQGRINQPQH
TRBV19 ASSDRGRYTDTQY
TRBV11-2 ASRGQGWSNEKLF
TRBV19 ASSPGITGYGYT
TRBV3-1 ASSPSAGGVMTDTQY